These 12 T cell receptor beta chains were sequenced from one sample in a study of cytomegalovirus exposure and HLA in healthy donors. A multiplex PCR was run with 60 Vbeta primers and 13 Jbeta primers. Sequencing used immunoSEQ multiplex PCR; TCRdb keeps in-frame clones, though not all of them. The repertoire includes 6,000 to 8,500 clones, roughly half of them detected once, and about 5.3% sits in the top ten. Material for sequencing was PBMCs. All receptors come from a man aged 25 to 40 in good health and CMV-seropositive.

The chain employs TRBV4-1 and TRBJ2-7, with 9 bases aligning to TRBD1. The germline V gene encodes CDR1 MGHRA and CDR2 YSYEKL. The CDR3 has 18 residues. V was pared by 1 base and J by 2 bases, with 12 bases of the junction left unmatched. Written as DNA, the CDR3 is TGCGCCAGCAGCCAAGGAATCCTTAGGAGGGACAGGGCCTACGAGCAGTACTTC. Its protein product is CASSQGILRRDRAYEQYF.

The V call is TRBV29-1, the J call TRBJ1-1, with 7 bases aligning to TRBD1. Trimming cost V 2 bases and J 8 bases; bases outside gene matches: 5. The germline V gene has CDR1 SQVTM and CDR2 ANQGSEA. This CDR3 is 12 amino acids long. The CDR3 nucleotides read TGCAGCGTTGAACGAGGGGGCAGAGAAGCTTTCTTT. Its translation is CSVERGGREAFF.

The CDR3 region is CAWSKEFEAFF. DNA for the CDR3: TGTGCCTGGAGTAAGGAGTTTGAAGCTTTCTTT. The chain uses TRBV30 and TRBJ1-1; D uncertain. This CDR3 spans 11 amino acids. In germline, CDR1 is GTSNPN, CDR2 SVGIG (reference sequence). Trimming stripped 2 bases from V and 7 bases from J, with 8 bases between.

V is TRBV29-1 and J is TRBJ2-7; a possible D gene is TRBD1 (6 bases). Trimming took 6 bases from V and 7 from J, leaving 19 bases between them. The CDR3 has 13 amino acids. Germline CDR1 reads SQVTM; CDR2 reads ANQGSEA. CDR3 sequence: CSVLGAGSVEQYF. DNA of the CDR3: TGCAGCGTCTTGGGGGCAGGGTCCGTGGAGCAGTACTTC.

This sequence joins TRBV30 and TRBJ1-1; 7 bases are a match to TRBD1. Germline V gives CDR1 GTSNPN, CDR2 SVGIG (reference sequence). V lost 0 bases, J lost 3 bases, and 19 bases stayed unmatched. The CDR3 consists of 19 residues. CDR3 residues: CAWSVIRSGSGGTDTEAFF. As DNA, the CDR3 is TGTGCCTGGAGTGTAATAAGGTCCGGGTCAGGGGGGACGGACACTGAAGCTTTCTTT.

The rearrangement joins TRBV14 to TRBJ1-6; 10 nucleotides line up with TRBD1. Per the germline V gene, CDR1 is SGHDN and CDR2 is FVKESK. CDR3 length: 14 amino acids. Trimming cost V 4 bases and J 7 bases; bases outside gene matches: 1. The CDR3 spells CASSRDRGNSPLHF. In nucleotides, the CDR3 is TGTGCCAGCAGCCGGGACAGGGGAAATTCACCCCTCCACTTT. Filled out from reference TRBV14 and TRBJ1-6, the complete variable domain reads EAGVTQFPSHSVIEKGQTVTLRCDPISGHDNLYWYRRVMGKEIKFLLHFVKESKQDESGMPNNRFLAERTGGTYSTLKVQPAELEDSGVYFCASSRDRGNSPLHFGNGTRLTVT.

V gene TRBV7-8 combines with J gene TRBJ2-4, with 10 nucleotides matching TRBD2. The length of the CDR3 is 16 residues. Germline CDR1 is SGHVS and CDR2 is FQNEAQ. V lost 5 bases and J lost 4; bases outside the gene matches: 8. The DNA of the CDR3 is TGTGCCAGCAGCAGAGCGGGGGGGCATGTTAAAAACATTCAGTACTTC. Its protein is CASSRAGGHVKNIQYF.

The rearrangement joins TRBV30 to TRBJ1-1; tentative D call: TRBD1 (5 bases). The CDR3 spans 13 residues. Deletions cut 4 bases from V and 7 bases from J, with 16 bases between. Germline CDR1 GTSNPN, CDR2 SVGIG (reference sequence). The chain's CDR3 is CAWKFTGSGEAFF. The CDR3 nucleotides read TGTGCCTGGAAGTTTACAGGTTCAGGTGAAGCTTTCTTT.

The chain uses TRBV30 and TRBJ1-3; D is undetermined. Germline-derived CDR1 and CDR2 are GTSNPN and SVGIG (reference sequence). V lost 5 bases and J 0 bases, leaving 5 bases between the germline ends. This CDR3 contains 12 residues. The DNA for the CDR3 is TGTGCCTGGCCGAGCTCTGGAAACACCATATATTTT. Its protein is CAWPSSGNTIYF. Using reference TRBV30 and TRBJ1-3 for the parts outside the CDR3, the full variable domain is SQTIHQWPATLVQPVGSPLSLECTVEGTSNPNLYWYRQAAGRGLQLLFYSVGIGQISSEVPQNLSASRPQDRQFILSSKKLLLSDSGFYLCAWPSSGNTIYFGEGSWLTVV.

The CDR3, as DNA: TGCAGCGTCCAGACAGACCTTAACTATGGCTACACCTTC. It yields the protein CSVQTDLNYGYTF. The genes are TRBV29-1 and TRBJ1-2, with a possible D match to TRBD1 (5 bases). V was trimmed by 6 bases and J by 1 base, leaving 12 bases between them. Germline CDR1 and CDR2: SQVTM and ANQGSEA. This CDR3 is built from 13 residues. Looking up the rest from reference TRBV29-1 and TRBJ1-2 gives the full variable domain: SAVISQKPSRDICQRGTSLTIQCQVDSQVTMMFWYRQQPGQSLTLIATANQGSEATYESGFVIDKFPISRPNLTFSTLTVSNMSPEDSSIYLCSVQTDLNYGYTFGSGTRLTVV.

Turning to this clone: Other DNA sequences in the same sample also yield this CDR3. The V and J genes are TRBV4-3 and TRBJ1-4; 8 positions agree with TRBD1. The CDR3 consists of 15 residues. Germline V gives CDR1 LGHNA, CDR2 YSLEER. V dropped 0 bases and J dropped 8; count of bases not matched to a gene: 5. CDR3 residues: CASSQEGRGREKLFF. CDR3 in DNA: TGCGCCAGCAGCCAAGAGGGCAGGGGGCGAGAAAAACTGTTTTTT.

The chain has TRBV29-1 and TRBJ1-1; no clear D gene. The germline V gene has CDR1 SQVTM and CDR2 ANQGSEA. The germline V and J ends were trimmed by 4 bases and 11 bases, with 14 bases remaining between them. This CDR3 has 11 residues. The CDR3 is CSVGGSLEAFF. CDR3 nucleotides: TGCAGCGTTGGCGGCAGCCTCGAGGCTTTCTTT.